The 5 T cell receptor beta chains presented below share a single source sample, sequenced in a study of cytomegalovirus exposure and HLA in healthy donors. A multiplex PCR was run with 60 Vbeta primers and 13 Jbeta primers. The table came from immunoSEQ multiplex PCR; TCRdb's copy has only in-frame clones and leaves some out. The sample carries some 65,000 clones, around 70% recorded once. Sequenced: PBMCs. The receptors here all came from a woman in her 30s in good health and CMV-seronegative.

The rearrangement links TRBV30 to TRBJ1-1; possibly TRBD1 for D (5 bases). CDR1 is GTSNPN and CDR2 is SVGIG in the germline V gene (reference sequence). This CDR3 is 13 amino acids long. Deletions cut 0 bases from V and 5 bases from J, with 10 bases between. The CDR3, as DNA: TGTGCCTGGAGTGTAATGGGGCAAACTGAAGCTTTCTTT. Translation gives CAWSVMGQTEAFF.

The V and J genes are TRBV6-1 and TRBJ1-1; 10 nucleotides align to TRBD1. This CDR3 has 17 residues. V lost 2 bases, J lost 0 bases, and 6 bases stayed unmatched. Germline V CDR1 and CDR2: MNHNS, SASEGT. Here the CDR3 reads CASSEPGQGRMNTEAFF. Written as DNA, the CDR3 is TGTGCCAGCAGTGAACCGGGACAGGGGAGGATGAACACTGAAGCTTTCTTT.

The chain combines TRBV2 with TRBJ1-1; tentatively, D is TRBD1 (5 bases). CDR3 length: 14 residues. The ends were cut back, 6 bases at V and 1 base at J, with 12 bases in the middle. Germline V gene lookup returns CDR1 SNHLY and CDR2 FYNNEI. The DNA of the CDR3 is TGTGCCAGCAGCAGCCGGGGGGGGAACACTGAAGCTTTCTTT. As protein: CASSSRGGNTEAFF.

Relative to its sample, this clone is medium-sized (0.01 to 0.1%). This chain connects TRBV4-2 to TRBJ2-7, with D perhaps matching TRBD2 (6 bases). The V gene lost 0 bases and the J gene lost 3 bases, with 12 bases spanning the gap. The CDR3 contains 15 residues. The germline V gene has CDR1 LGHNA and CDR2 YNFKEQ. The DNA of the CDR3 is TGTGCCAGCAGCCAAGACCGGGACGGGGGCTACGAGCAGTACTTC. Protein: CASSQDRDGGYEQYF.

This clone has a handful of counts. This chain connects TRBV30 to TRBJ1-5; 10 bases agree with TRBD1. Germline CDR1 is GTSNPN and CDR2 is SVGIG (reference sequence). This CDR3 is built from 14 residues. The V gene end was trimmed by 5 bases and the J gene end by 8 bases; junction bases not matched to a gene: 9. The CDR3 here is CAWGAGTGAKPQHF. The CDR3 coding sequence is TGTGCCTGGGGGGCCGGGACAGGGGCGAAGCCCCAGCATTTT.